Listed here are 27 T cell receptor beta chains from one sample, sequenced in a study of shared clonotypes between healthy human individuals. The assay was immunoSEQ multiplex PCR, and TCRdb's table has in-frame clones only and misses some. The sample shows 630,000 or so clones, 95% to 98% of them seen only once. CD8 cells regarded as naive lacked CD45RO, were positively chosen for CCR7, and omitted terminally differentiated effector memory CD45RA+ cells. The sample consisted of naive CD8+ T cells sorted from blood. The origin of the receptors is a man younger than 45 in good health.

The CDR3 region is CASSPPGQSRETQYF. In DNA form, the CDR3 reads TGTGCCAGCAGCCCACCGGGACAGTCTCGAGAGACCCAGTACTTC. The chain carries TRBV7-9 and TRBJ2-5; 7 bases align to TRBD1. There are 15 residues in the CDR3. The germline V gene has CDR1 SEHNR and CDR2 FQNEAQ (reference sequence). V lost 5 bases to trimming and J lost 4 bases; unmatched junction nucleotides: 10.

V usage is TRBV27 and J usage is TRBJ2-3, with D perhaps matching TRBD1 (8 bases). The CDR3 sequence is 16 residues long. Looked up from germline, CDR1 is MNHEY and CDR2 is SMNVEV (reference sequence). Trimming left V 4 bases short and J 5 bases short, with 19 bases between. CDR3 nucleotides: TGTGCCAGCAGTTCCTCGGACAGGGAGCGGGGAGATACGCAGTATTTT. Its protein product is CASSSSDRERGDTQYF.

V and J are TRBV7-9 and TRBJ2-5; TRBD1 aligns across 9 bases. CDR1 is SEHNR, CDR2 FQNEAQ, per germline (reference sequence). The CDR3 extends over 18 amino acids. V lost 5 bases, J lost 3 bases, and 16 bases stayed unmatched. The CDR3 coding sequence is TGTGCCAGCAGCACAATAGGGGGAGCGGGACAGGGAGAAGAGACCCAGTACTTC. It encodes CASSTIGGAGQGEETQYF.

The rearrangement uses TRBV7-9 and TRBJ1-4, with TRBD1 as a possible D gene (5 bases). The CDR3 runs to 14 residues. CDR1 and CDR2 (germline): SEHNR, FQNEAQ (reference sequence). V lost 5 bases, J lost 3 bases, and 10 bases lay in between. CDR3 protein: CASSGGASNEKLFF. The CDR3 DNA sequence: TGTGCCAGCAGCGGAGGGGCTTCTAATGAAAAACTGTTTTTT.

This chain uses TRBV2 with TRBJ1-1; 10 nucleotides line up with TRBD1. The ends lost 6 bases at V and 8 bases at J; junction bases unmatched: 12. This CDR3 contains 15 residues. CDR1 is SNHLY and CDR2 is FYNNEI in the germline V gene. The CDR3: CASRDRDRGPTEAFF. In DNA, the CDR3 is TGTGCCAGCAGGGACCGGGACAGGGGACCAACCGAAGCTTTCTTT.

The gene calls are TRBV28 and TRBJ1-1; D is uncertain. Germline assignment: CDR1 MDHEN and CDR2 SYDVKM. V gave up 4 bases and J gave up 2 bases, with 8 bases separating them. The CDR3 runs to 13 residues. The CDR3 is CASSWSFNTEAFF. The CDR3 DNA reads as TGTGCCAGCAGTTGGTCCTTTAACACTGAAGCTTTCTTT.

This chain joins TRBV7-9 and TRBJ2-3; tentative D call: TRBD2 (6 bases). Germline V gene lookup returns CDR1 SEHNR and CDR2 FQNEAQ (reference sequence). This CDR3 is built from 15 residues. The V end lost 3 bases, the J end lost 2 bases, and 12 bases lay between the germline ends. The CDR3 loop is CASSFSTGDTDTQYF. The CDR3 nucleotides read TGTGCCAGCAGCTTTTCAACGGGAGACACAGATACGCAGTATTTT.

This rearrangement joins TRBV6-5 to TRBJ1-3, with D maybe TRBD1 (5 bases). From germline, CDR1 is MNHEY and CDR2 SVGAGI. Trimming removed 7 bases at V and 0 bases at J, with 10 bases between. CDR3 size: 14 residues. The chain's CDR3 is CASTPGTSGNTIYF. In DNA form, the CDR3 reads TGTGCCAGCACACCAGGGACCTCTGGAAACACCATATATTTT.

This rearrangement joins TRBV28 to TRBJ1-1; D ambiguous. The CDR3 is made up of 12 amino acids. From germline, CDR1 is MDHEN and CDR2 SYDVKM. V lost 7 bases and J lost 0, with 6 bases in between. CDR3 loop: CASKLLNTEAFF. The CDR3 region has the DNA TGTGCCAGCAAACTACTGAACACTGAAGCTTTCTTT.

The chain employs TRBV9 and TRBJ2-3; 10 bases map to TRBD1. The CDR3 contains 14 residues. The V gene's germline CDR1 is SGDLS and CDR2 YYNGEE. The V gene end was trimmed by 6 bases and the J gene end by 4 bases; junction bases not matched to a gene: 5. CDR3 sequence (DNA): TGTGCCAGCACCGACAGGGGGCAAGCAGATACGCAGTATTTT. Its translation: CASTDRGQADTQYF.

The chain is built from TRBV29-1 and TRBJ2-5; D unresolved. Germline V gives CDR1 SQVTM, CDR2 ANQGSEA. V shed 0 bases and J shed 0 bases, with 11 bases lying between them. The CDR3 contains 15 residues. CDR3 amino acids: CSVEDFPGYQETQYF. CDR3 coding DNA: TGCAGCGTTGAAGATTTCCCCGGGTACCAAGAGACCCAGTACTTC.

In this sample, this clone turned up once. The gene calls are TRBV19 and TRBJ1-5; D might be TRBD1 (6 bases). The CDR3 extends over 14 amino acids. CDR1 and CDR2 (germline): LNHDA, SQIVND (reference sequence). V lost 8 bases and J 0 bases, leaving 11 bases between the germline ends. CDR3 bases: TGTGCCAGTGGACAGATTGATAGCAATCAGCCCCAGCATTTT. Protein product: CASGQIDSNQPQHF.

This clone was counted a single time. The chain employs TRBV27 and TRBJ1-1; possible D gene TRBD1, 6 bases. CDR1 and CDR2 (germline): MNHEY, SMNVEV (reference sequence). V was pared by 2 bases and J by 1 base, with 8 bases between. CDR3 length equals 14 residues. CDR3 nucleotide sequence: TGTGCCAGCAGTTTAGGACAGACGAACACTGAAGCTTTCTTT. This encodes CASSLGQTNTEAFF.

CDR3 in DNA: TGTGCCAGCAGGCTAGAGGGGTTAGAGGGATCGGAGACCCAGTACTTC. Translation: CASRLEGLEGSETQYF. The gene calls are TRBV7-8 and TRBJ2-5, with D perhaps TRBD1 or TRBD2 (5 bases each). The germline V gene has CDR1 SGHVS and CDR2 FQNEAQ. The CDR3 has 16 residues. V was pared by 6 bases and J by 5 bases, with 22 bases between.

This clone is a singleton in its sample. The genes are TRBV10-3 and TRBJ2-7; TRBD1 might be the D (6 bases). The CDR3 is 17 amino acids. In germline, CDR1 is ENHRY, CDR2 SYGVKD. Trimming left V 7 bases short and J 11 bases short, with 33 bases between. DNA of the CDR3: TGTGCCATCAAGCCGGACAGAGGCATAACCCTTCCGGGGAGTGAGTACTTC. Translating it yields CAIKPDRGITLPGSEYF.

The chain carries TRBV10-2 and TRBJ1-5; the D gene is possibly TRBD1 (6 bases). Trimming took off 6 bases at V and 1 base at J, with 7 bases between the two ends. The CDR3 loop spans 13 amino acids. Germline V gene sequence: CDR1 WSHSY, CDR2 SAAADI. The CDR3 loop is CASRGGSNQPQHF. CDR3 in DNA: TGCGCCAGCAGAGGGGGGAGCAATCAGCCCCAGCATTTT.

DNA of the CDR3: TGTGCCAGCTCACCAATTGACAGGGGAGAGATGGCAACTAATGAAAAACTGTTTTTT. This gives the protein CASSPIDRGEMATNEKLFF. V is TRBV18 and J is TRBJ1-4, with 8 bases identical to TRBD1. In germline, CDR1 is KGHSH, CDR2 LQKENI. The CDR3 loop spans 19 amino acids. With V trimmed by 2 bases and J by 0 bases, 11 bases remained unmatched.

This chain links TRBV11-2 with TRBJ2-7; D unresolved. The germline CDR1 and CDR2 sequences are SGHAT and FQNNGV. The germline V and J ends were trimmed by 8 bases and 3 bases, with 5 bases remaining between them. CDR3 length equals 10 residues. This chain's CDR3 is CASGDYEQYF. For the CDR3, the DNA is TGTGCCAGCGGGGACTACGAGCAGTACTTC.

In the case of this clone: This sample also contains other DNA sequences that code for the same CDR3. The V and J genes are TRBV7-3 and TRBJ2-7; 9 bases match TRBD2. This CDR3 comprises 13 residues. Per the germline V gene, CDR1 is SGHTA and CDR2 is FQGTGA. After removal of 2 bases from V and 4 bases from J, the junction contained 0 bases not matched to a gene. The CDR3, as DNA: TGTGCCAGCAGCTTAGCGGGAGGGTACGAGCAGTACTTC. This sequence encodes CASSLAGGYEQYF.

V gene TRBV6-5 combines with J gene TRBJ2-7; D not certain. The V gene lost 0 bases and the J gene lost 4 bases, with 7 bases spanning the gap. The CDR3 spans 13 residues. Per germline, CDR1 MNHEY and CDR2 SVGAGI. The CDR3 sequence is CASSYSVNYEQYF. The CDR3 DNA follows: TGTGCCAGCAGTTACTCGGTGAATTACGAGCAGTACTTC.

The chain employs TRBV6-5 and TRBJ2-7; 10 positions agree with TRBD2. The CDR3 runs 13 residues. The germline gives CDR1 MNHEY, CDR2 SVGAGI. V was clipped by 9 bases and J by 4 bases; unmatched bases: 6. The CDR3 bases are TGTGCCAGTTACGCTAGCGGGAGTTACGAGCAGTACTTC. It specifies CASYASGSYEQYF.

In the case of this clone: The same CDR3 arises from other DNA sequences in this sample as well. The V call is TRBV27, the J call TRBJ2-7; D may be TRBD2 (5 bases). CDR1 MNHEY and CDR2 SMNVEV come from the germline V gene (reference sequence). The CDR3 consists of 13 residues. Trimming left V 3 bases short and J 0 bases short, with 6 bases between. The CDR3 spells CASSLRVSYEQYF. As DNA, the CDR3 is TGTGCCAGCAGTTTGAGGGTCTCCTACGAGCAGTACTTC.

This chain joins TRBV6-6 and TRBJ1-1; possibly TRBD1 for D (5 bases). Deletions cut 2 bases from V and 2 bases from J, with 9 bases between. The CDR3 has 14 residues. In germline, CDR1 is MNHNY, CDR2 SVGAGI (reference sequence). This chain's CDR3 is CASSYGGANTEAFF. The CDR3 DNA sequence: TGTGCCAGCAGTTACGGTGGGGCCAACACTGAAGCTTTCTTT.

The CDR3 coding sequence is TGCGCCAGCAGCTTGGTCGCGTCTAGGCTTACGTCCTACAATGAGCAGTTCTTC. Its protein is CASSLVASRLTSYNEQFF. This chain connects TRBV5-1 to TRBJ2-1; D gene ambiguous. The CDR3 length is 18 residues. Deletions cut 0 bases from V and 1 base from J, with 17 bases between. Per the germline V gene, CDR1 is SGHRS and CDR2 is YFSETQ.

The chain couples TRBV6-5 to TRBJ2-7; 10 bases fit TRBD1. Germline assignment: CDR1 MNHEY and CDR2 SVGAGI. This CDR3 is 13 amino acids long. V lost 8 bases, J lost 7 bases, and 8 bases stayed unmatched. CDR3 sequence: CASGGQGLGEQYF. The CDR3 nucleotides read TGTGCCAGCGGGGGACAGGGGTTGGGTGAGCAGTACTTC.

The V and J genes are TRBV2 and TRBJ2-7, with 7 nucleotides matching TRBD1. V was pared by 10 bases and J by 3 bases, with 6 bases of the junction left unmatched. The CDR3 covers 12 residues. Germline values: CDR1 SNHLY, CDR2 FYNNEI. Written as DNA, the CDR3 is TGTGCCATCCGACAGGGTCACTACGAGCAGTACTTC. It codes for CAIRQGHYEQYF.

The CDR3 DNA follows: TGTGCCAGCAGTGACATCGGACTAGCGACCCTTTACAATGAGCAGTTCTTC. It specifies CASSDIGLATLYNEQFF. The V and J genes are TRBV6-1 and TRBJ2-1; 9 bases fit TRBD2. This CDR3 is built from 17 residues. Germline V gene data show CDR1 as MNHNS and CDR2 as SASEGT. V gave up 3 bases and J gave up 4 bases; unmatched junction bases: 10.